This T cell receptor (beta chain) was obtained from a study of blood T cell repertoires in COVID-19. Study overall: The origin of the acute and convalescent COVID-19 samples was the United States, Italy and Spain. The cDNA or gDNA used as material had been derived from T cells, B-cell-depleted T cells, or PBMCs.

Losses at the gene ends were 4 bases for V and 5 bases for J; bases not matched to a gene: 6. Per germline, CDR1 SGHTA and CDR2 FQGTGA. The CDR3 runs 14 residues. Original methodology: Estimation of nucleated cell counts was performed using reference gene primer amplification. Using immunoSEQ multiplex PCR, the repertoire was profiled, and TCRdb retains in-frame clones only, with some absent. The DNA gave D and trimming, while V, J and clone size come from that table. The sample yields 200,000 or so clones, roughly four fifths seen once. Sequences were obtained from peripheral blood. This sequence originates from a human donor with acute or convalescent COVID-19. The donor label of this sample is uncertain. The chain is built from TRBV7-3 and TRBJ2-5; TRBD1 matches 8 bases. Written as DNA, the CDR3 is TGTGCCAGCAGCTCGGCAGGGGGCGGGGAGACCCAGTACTTC. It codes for CASSSAGGGETQYF.